This TCR beta chain was identified during a study of blood T cell repertoires in COVID-19. The authors' processing: For nucleated cells, counts were estimated from reference gene primer amplification. The protocol was immunoSEQ multiplex PCR, while the TCRdb copy is restricted to in-frame clones and leaves out a portion. V, J and clone size are those of that table, while D and trimming were read from the DNA. Of 200,000 to 250,000 clones detected, 75% to 85% appear once; the ten largest clones hold 7% to 10%. The CDR3 is 15 residues long. CDR1 SEHNR and CDR2 FQNEAQ come from the germline V gene (reference sequence). The V end lost 4 bases, the J end lost 0 bases, and 11 bases lay between the germline ends.

Specimen: peripheral blood. V gene TRBV7-9 combines with J gene TRBJ2-3; D is unresolved. The TCR sequence derives from a woman of 80 years or more with COVID-19, enrolled during active disease. CDR3 in DNA: TGTGCCAGCAGCTCTTACTACACCAGCACAGATACGCAGTATTTT. Translating gives CASSSYYTSTDTQYF.